A single sample is the source of the 13 T cell receptor beta chains below, sequenced in a study of blood T cell repertoires in COVID-19. Here immunoSEQ multiplex PCR was the method, and the copy in TCRdb shows in-frame clones only, minus some. The sample lists 260,000 or so clones; roughly 87% were seen once. The sample comprised PBMCs or T cells enriched from blood (not recorded which). These receptors came from a woman aged 30 to 39 with acute COVID-19.

V usage is TRBV7-9 and J usage is TRBJ2-2; 9 bases match TRBD1. V was clipped by 4 bases and J by 2 bases; unmatched bases: 5. Per the germline V gene, CDR1 is SEHNR and CDR2 is FQNEAQ (reference sequence). CDR3 length: 16 amino acids. The CDR3 here is CASSSYRGHNTGELFF. For the CDR3, the DNA is TGTGCCAGCAGCTCTTACAGGGGGCATAACACCGGGGAGCTGTTTTTT.

The chain is built from TRBV2 and TRBJ1-2; maybe TRBD1 (6 bases). The CDR3 sequence is 15 residues long. V lost 8 bases, J lost 2 bases, and 18 bases lay in between. Germline CDR1 and CDR2: SNHLY and FYNNEI. The CDR3: CASHEGTGLNYGYTF. The DNA of the CDR3 is TGTGCCAGCCATGAAGGTACAGGGTTAAACTATGGCTACACCTTC.

CDR3 in amino acids: CASSQDRTGGVYGYTF. The CDR3 DNA reads as TGCGCCAGCAGCCAAGATAGGACAGGGGGGGTCTATGGCTACACCTTC. The rearrangement joins TRBV4-3 to TRBJ1-2; TRBD1 agrees at 10 bases. The ends lost 0 bases at V and 4 bases at J; junction bases unmatched: 5. CDR3 length equals 16 residues. Germline CDR1 LGHNA, CDR2 YSLEER.

Only a few counts were recorded for this clone. The chain recombines TRBV7-2 with TRBJ1-1; D is perhaps TRBD1 (5 bases). Germline V CDR1 and CDR2: SGHTA, FQGNSA. This CDR3 spans 15 amino acids. Trimming stripped 0 bases from V and 4 bases from J, with 12 bases between. In DNA, the CDR3 is TGTGCCAGCAGCTTAGCGCTGGGGGGAAGCACTGAAGCTTTCTTT. Translation: CASSLALGGSTEAFF.

CDR3 in amino acids: CASSYYLGQQAYEQYF. The CDR3, as DNA: TGTGCCAGCAGCTATTACCTAGGACAGCAAGCCTACGAGCAGTACTTC. The chain uses TRBV7-9 and TRBJ2-7; a weak D match, TRBD1 (6 bases). Germline CDR1 reads SEHNR; CDR2 reads FQNEAQ (reference sequence). V gave up 4 bases and J gave up 2 bases, with 18 bases separating them. The CDR3 covers 16 residues.

The chain is built from TRBV3-1 (or the pseudogene TRBV3-2) and TRBJ1-2; 9 nucleotides match TRBD1. CDR3 length: 14 residues. Trimming removed 2 bases from V and 8 bases from J; junction bases left unmatched: 6. In germline, CDR1 is LGHDT, CDR2 YNNKEL (reference sequence). The CDR3 region is CASSQIQGALGYTF. The CDR3 coding sequence is TGTGCCAGCAGCCAAATACAGGGGGCGCTGGGCTACACCTTC.

The chain carries TRBV18 and TRBJ1-4; perhaps TRBD1 as D (6 bases). Germline values: CDR1 KGHSH, CDR2 LQKENI. Trimming took off 3 bases at V and 7 bases at J, with 12 bases between the two ends. The CDR3 contains 14 residues. As DNA, the CDR3 is TGTGCCAGCTCACCTGAACAGGGAATTGAAAAACTGTTTTTT. Encoded protein: CASSPEQGIEKLFF.

CDR3 sequence: CASSLVQINTGELFF. The DNA of the CDR3 is TGTGCCAGCAGTTTAGTACAGATCAACACCGGGGAGCTGTTTTTT. The rearrangement joins TRBV6-2 or TRBV6-3 to TRBJ2-2; D gene uncertain. The germline gives CDR1 MNHEY, CDR2 SVGEGT. This CDR3 spans 15 amino acids. V lost 4 bases to trimming and J lost 2 bases, with 11 bases between them.

The CDR3, as DNA: TGTGCCAGTAGTCGCGGACAGGGAGCCACCGGGGAGCTGTTTTTT. Translating it yields CASSRGQGATGELFF. The chain carries TRBV19 and TRBJ2-2; TRBD1 agrees at 8 bases. The germline V gene has CDR1 LNHDA and CDR2 SQIVND (reference sequence). V lost 5 bases, J lost 4 bases, and 6 bases stayed unmatched. CDR3 length: 15 residues. The full variable domain, in which reference TRBV19 and TRBJ2-2 provide the parts outside the CDR3, is DGGITQSPKYLFRKEGQNVTLSCEQNLNHDAMYWYRQDPGQGLRLIYYSQIVNDFQKGDIAEGYSVSREKKESFPLTVTSAQKNPTAFYLCASSRGQGATGELFFGEGSRLTVL.

The V and J genes are TRBV10-3 and TRBJ1-1, with a possible D match to TRBD1 (6 bases). Germline V CDR1 and CDR2: ENHRY, SYGVKD. The CDR3 has 14 amino acids. V gave up 4 bases and J gave up 3 bases, with 12 bases separating them. The CDR3: CAISAAGGYTEAFF. CDR3 sequence (DNA): TGTGCCATCAGTGCGGCTGGGGGCTACACTGAAGCTTTCTTT.

CDR3 sequence (DNA): TGTGCCAGCAGTTTATCGGGGGAGGGGTGGTATGGCTACACCTTC. This sequence encodes CASSLSGEGWYGYTF. The genes are TRBV27 and TRBJ1-2; D might be TRBD1 (5 bases). The V end lost 0 bases, the J end lost 5 bases, and 13 bases lay between the germline ends. Germline CDR1 and CDR2: MNHEY and SMNVEV (reference sequence). This CDR3 spans 15 amino acids.

This clone occurred once. This sequence joins TRBV2 and TRBJ1-5; 12 positions match TRBD1. CDR1 is SNHLY and CDR2 is FYNNEI in the germline V gene. The CDR3 contains 16 residues. The J segment lost 5 bases and the V segment lost 6 bases, leaving 8 bases of the junction unmatched. CDR3 bases: TGTGCCAGCAGCCCCGGGACAGGGGGCGCGGATCAGCCCCAGCATTTT. Translated: CASSPGTGGADQPQHF.

The chain uses TRBV7-2 and TRBJ1-2; 8 bases agree with TRBD1. CDR1 and CDR2 (germline): SGHTA, FQGNSA. V lost 7 bases and J lost 6; bases outside the gene matches: 10. The CDR3 totals 14 residues. The CDR3 sequence: CASTPGSQGDGYTF. In DNA form, the CDR3 reads TGTGCCAGCACCCCGGGGTCACAGGGGGATGGCTACACCTTC.